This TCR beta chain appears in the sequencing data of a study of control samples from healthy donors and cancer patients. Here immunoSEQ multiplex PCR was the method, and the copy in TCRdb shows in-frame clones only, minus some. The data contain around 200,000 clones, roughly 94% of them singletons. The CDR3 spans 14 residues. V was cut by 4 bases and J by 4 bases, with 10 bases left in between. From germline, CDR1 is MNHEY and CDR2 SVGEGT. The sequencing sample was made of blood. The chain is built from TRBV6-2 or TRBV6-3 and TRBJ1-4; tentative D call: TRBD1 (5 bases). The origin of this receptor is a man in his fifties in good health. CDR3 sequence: CASSSTELNEKLFF. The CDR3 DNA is TGTGCCAGCAGTTCGACAGAACTTAATGAAAAACTGTTTTTT.